Presented here are 20 T cell receptor beta chains from one specimen sequenced in a study of shared clonotypes between healthy human individuals. Data came from immunoSEQ multiplex PCR; TCRdb stores just in-frame clones and leaves some out. The repertoire holds over 1.4 million clones, with roughly 96% as singletons. The specimen sequenced was naive CD4+ T cells sorted from blood. Documented subset: CD45RA+ positively selected. The source is a man in his thirties or forties in good health.

The chain carries TRBV6-5 and TRBJ2-7, with 13 bases identical to TRBD2. This CDR3 has 15 amino acids. V was pared by 7 bases and J by 5 bases, with 8 bases of the junction left unmatched. The germline V gene encodes CDR1 MNHEY and CDR2 SVGAGI. CDR3: CASTRLAGGGNEQYF. CDR3 coding DNA: TGTGCCAGCACTAGACTAGCGGGAGGTGGCAACGAGCAGTACTTC.

This chain uses TRBV27 with TRBJ2-3; 12 bases agree with TRBD2. Germline values: CDR1 MNHEY, CDR2 SMNVEV (reference sequence). The CDR3 runs to 16 residues. The trim removed 6 bases at V and 5 bases at J, leaving 9 bases unmatched. The CDR3 region is CASSYSSGRGGDTQYF. The CDR3 DNA is TGTGCCAGCAGCTATTCTAGCGGGAGGGGGGGAGATACGCAGTATTTT.

The chain has TRBV14 and TRBJ2-3; TRBD2 matches at 10 bases. This CDR3 is built from 14 residues. CDR1 SGHDN and CDR2 FVKESK come from the germline V gene. Germline trimming cut 6 bases from V and 6 bases from J; bases unmatched to any gene: 6. CDR3 DNA: TGTGCCAGCAGTATCAGCGGGAGGGCCGATACGCAGTATTTT. Amino acid sequence: CASSISGRADTQYF.

This clone was detected once. This chain links TRBV6-6 with TRBJ2-1; 9 bases align to TRBD2. Unmatched junction bases numbered 4, after V lost 6 bases and J lost 7 bases. The CDR3 spans 13 residues. CDR1 and CDR2 from the germline V gene are MNHNY and SVGAGI (reference sequence). The CDR3 is CASRREGRNEQFF. Here the CDR3 DNA reads TGTGCCAGCAGGCGGGAGGGCCGGAATGAGCAGTTCTTC.

The chain couples TRBV11-2 to TRBJ2-7; 8 bases are shared with TRBD2. This CDR3 is 17 amino acids long. J gave up 1 base and V 3 bases, and 11 bases lay outside the gene matches. Germline lookup yields CDR1 SGHAT and CDR2 FQNNGV. CDR3 sequence: CASSLAGHGGVSYEQYF. DNA for the CDR3: TGTGCCAGCAGCTTGGCGGGACACGGGGGGGTTTCCTACGAGCAGTACTTC.

CDR3 sequence reads: CASSSPPRGEYIQYF. The CDR3 bases are TGTGCCAGCAGTTCCCCACCCCGCGGGGAGTACATTCAGTACTTC. The gene calls are TRBV28 and TRBJ2-4; weak D call: TRBD2 (6 bases). CDR1 MDHEN and CDR2 SYDVKM come from the germline V gene. V shed 4 bases and J shed 8 bases, with 18 bases lying between them. The CDR3 is 15 amino acids.

The genes are TRBV10-2 and TRBJ1-1, with D possibly being TRBD1 (5 bases). CDR3 length: 13 residues. Germline V gene sequence: CDR1 WSHSY, CDR2 SAAADI. The ends were cut back, 7 bases at V and 4 bases at J, with 13 bases in the middle. DNA of the CDR3: TGCGCCAGCAATTGGGGGGTGTTCACTGAAGCTTTCTTT. This gives the protein CASNWGVFTEAFF.

The chain has TRBV5-1 and TRBJ2-1; maybe TRBD2 (5 bases). V lost 5 bases and J 3 bases, leaving 21 bases between the germline ends. The germline gives CDR1 SGHRS, CDR2 YFSETQ. The length of the CDR3 is 17 residues. CDR3 in amino acids: CASRHARLAEDYNEQFF. CDR3 DNA sequence: TGCGCCAGCAGACATGCCCGGCTAGCTGAAGACTACAATGAGCAGTTCTTC.

J is TRBJ2-5 and V is TRBV27, with 9 bases that match TRBD2. The CDR3 covers 14 residues. The V segment lost 6 bases and the J segment 1 base; nucleotides outside the gene matches: 3. CDR1 and CDR2 (germline): MNHEY, SMNVEV (reference sequence). CDR3: CASRLAGIQETQYF. Here the CDR3 DNA reads TGTGCCAGCAGACTAGCGGGCATCCAAGAGACCCAGTACTTC.

This chain links TRBV6-6 with TRBJ2-2; D is possibly TRBD2 (5 bases). Between the trimmed V and J ends, which lost 10 bases and 5 bases, there was a span of 8 bases. Germline assignment: CDR1 MNHNY and CDR2 SVGAGI (reference sequence). The CDR3 length is 11 residues. CDR3 loop: CATTGTGELFF. The CDR3 bases are TGTGCCACTACGGGGACCGGGGAGCTGTTTTTT.

The CDR3 sequence: CASSFGGTSYEQYF. CDR3 coding DNA: TGTGCCAGCAGCTTTGGCGGGACCTCCTACGAGCAGTACTTC. The chain carries TRBV7-2 and TRBJ2-7; perhaps TRBD2 as D (6 bases). V shed 3 bases and J shed 0 bases, with 9 bases lying between them. Germline CDR1 SGHTA, CDR2 FQGNSA. The CDR3 covers 14 residues.

The CDR3: CASSPGGQGADEQFF. The CDR3 coding sequence is TGTGCCAGCAGTCCCGGGGGACAGGGGGCGGATGAGCAGTTCTTC. The chain uses TRBV28 and TRBJ2-1; 12 bases fit TRBD1. Per the germline V gene, CDR1 is MDHEN and CDR2 is SYDVKM. V lost 5 bases, J lost 8 bases, and 7 bases stayed unmatched. The CDR3 covers 15 residues.

The chain is built from TRBV7-2 and TRBJ2-2; possibly TRBD2 for D (5 bases). Trimming stripped 5 bases from V and 5 bases from J, with 15 bases between. This CDR3 has 15 amino acids. Looked up from germline, CDR1 is SGHTA and CDR2 is FQGNSA. The CDR3 coding sequence is TGTGCCAGCAGCCCTAGACGGACGGGAACCGGGGAGCTGTTTTTT. Its translation is CASSPRRTGTGELFF.

The genes are TRBV11-2 and TRBJ1-1; D unclear. Germline-derived CDR1 and CDR2 are SGHAT and FQNNGV. The length of the CDR3 is 12 residues. V lost 5 bases and J 6 bases, leaving 10 bases between the germline ends. The CDR3 DNA sequence: TGTGCCAGCAGCCCCTTGTCAGCTGAAGCTTTCTTT. Translation gives CASSPLSAEAFF.

The rearrangement uses TRBV15 and TRBJ2-1, with D perhaps TRBD1 or TRBD2 (5 bases each). CDR3 length: 16 amino acids. Germline-derived CDR1 and CDR2 are LNHNV and YYDKDF (reference sequence). V gave up 3 bases and J gave up 0 bases, with 12 bases separating them. Here the CDR3 reads CATSRGTKSSYNEQFF. The DNA for the CDR3 is TGTGCCACCAGCAGGGGGACGAAAAGCTCCTACAATGAGCAGTTCTTC.

This chain connects TRBV7-2 to TRBJ1-5; D is uncertain. The ends were cut back, 2 bases at V and 13 bases at J, with 15 bases in the middle. CDR3 length: 13 amino acids. The germline CDR1 and CDR2 sequences are SGHTA and FQGNSA. CDR3 region: CASSLTPLGRQHF. The CDR3 coding sequence is TGTGCCAGCAGCTTAACCCCCCTGGGGAGGCAGCATTTT. Variable domain in full (rest from reference TRBV7-2 and TRBJ1-5): GAGVSQSPSNKVTEKGKDVELRCDPISGHTALYWYRQSLGQGLEFLIYFQGNSAPDKSGLPSDRFSAERTGGSVSTLTIQRTQQEDSAVYLCASSLTPLGRQHFGDGTRLSIL.

The V call is TRBV19, the J call TRBJ1-5; possibly TRBD1 for D (5 bases). The CDR3 runs to 13 residues. CDR1 is LNHDA, CDR2 SQIVND, per germline (reference sequence). V was shortened by 7 bases and J by 10 bases, with 17 bases between the two germline ends. CDR3 protein: CASNSAPQGPQHF. In DNA form, the CDR3 reads TGTGCCAGTAACAGCGCCCCCCAGGGCCCCCAGCATTTT.

The J gene is TRBJ2-6, the V gene TRBV9; D remains ambiguous. Germline V CDR1 and CDR2: SGDLS, YYNGEE. This CDR3 comprises 13 residues. V lost 4 bases to trimming and J lost 3 bases, with 5 bases between them. The CDR3 sequence is CASSLDGANVLTF. The DNA of the CDR3 is TGTGCCAGCAGCTTAGATGGGGCCAACGTCCTGACTTTC.

Only one count was recorded for this clone. The chain recombines TRBV28 with TRBJ2-3; TRBD2 matches 16 bases. After removal of 6 bases from V and 3 bases from J, the junction contained 9 bases not matched to a gene. CDR1 is MDHEN and CDR2 is SYDVKM in the germline V gene. The CDR3 is 18 residues long. In nucleotides, the CDR3 is TGTGCCAGCAGACCGGGACTAGCGGGAGGGCCGGGAACAGATACGCAGTATTTT. The encoded protein is CASRPGLAGGPGTDTQYF.

This chain links TRBV4-1 with TRBJ1-1; D gene uncertain. With 0 bases removed from V and 8 bases from J, the gap between germline ends came to 10 bases. The CDR3 spans 13 residues. Germline CDR1 reads MGHRA; CDR2 reads YSYEKL. CDR3 sequence: CASSQDSGFEAFF. The CDR3, as DNA: TGCGCCAGCAGCCAAGATTCGGGCTTCGAAGCTTTCTTT.